These 17 T cell receptor beta chains share one sample of origin, sequenced in a study. MiXCR, run by TCRdb on the RT-PCR reads, gives a single entry per CDR3 protein. The top ten clones hold 3.6% of a sample with hundreds of thousands of distinct CDR3 sequences, 14% of them seen once. Sequencing was done on a sample of memory CD4+ T cells from blood. The receptors were gathered from a female donor in good health, serving as a healthy control.

This clonotype was counted a few times. The rearrangement joins TRBV15 to TRBJ1-1, with 8 bases matching TRBD1. J was trimmed by 3 bases and V by 3 bases; bases with no gene match: 3. CDR1 and CDR2 (germline): LNHNV, YYDKDF (reference sequence). The length of the CDR3 is 14 residues. Here the CDR3 reads CATSSRQGYTEAFF. For the CDR3, the DNA is TGTGCCACCAGCAGCCGACAGGGGTACACTGAAGCTTTCTTT.

This clonotype was recorded at least ten times. The chain has TRBV29-1 and TRBJ2-2; D is perhaps TRBD1 (5 bases). The germline CDR1 and CDR2 sequences are SQVTM and ANQGSEA. Trimming shortened V by 4 bases and J by 2 bases, and 11 bases separated the two germline ends. The CDR3 sequence is 14 residues long. The CDR3 loop reads CSVVGATNTGELFF. CDR3 in DNA: TGCAGCGTTGTTGGGGCCACTAACACCGGGGAGCTGTTTTTT.

This clonotype was seen repeatedly, ten times or more. This sequence joins TRBV20-1 and TRBJ2-2; D is unclear. The V gene lost 5 bases and the J gene lost 8 bases, with 9 bases spanning the gap. The CDR3 is 11 residues long. Per the germline V gene, CDR1 is DFQATT and CDR2 is SNEGSKA (reference sequence). The CDR3 DNA reads TGCAGTGCTGGAAGAATAGGGGAGCTGTTTTTT. Its translation is CSAGRIGELFF.

This clonotype was seen only a few times. This chain links TRBV20-1 with TRBJ2-3, with D perhaps matching TRBD1 (6 bases). This CDR3 is built from 14 residues. Trimming took 3 bases from V and 5 from J, leaving 15 bases between them. Germline V gives CDR1 DFQATT, CDR2 SNEGSKA (reference sequence). The CDR3 DNA sequence: TGCAGTGCTAGTCGGGGACAAGACGGAGATACGCAGTATTTT. Translated, it gives CSASRGQDGDTQYF.

This clonotype was seen at least ten times. V is TRBV7-6 and J is TRBJ2-1; 11 bases match TRBD2. Germline V lookup: CDR1 SGHVS, CDR2 FNYEAQ. V gave up 5 bases and J gave up 9 bases; unmatched junction bases: 12. The CDR3 consists of 16 residues. CDR3 amino acids: CASSTRTSGPGGEQFF. The CDR3 DNA reads TGTGCCAGCAGCACCCGGACTAGCGGGCCGGGGGGTGAGCAGTTCTTC.

This clonotype turned up a few times. The V and J genes are TRBV12-3 or TRBV12-4 and TRBJ1-5; D not resolved. The CDR3 consists of 14 residues. V lost 8 bases, J lost 2 bases, and 13 bases lay in between. The CDR3 spells CASGRWEGNQPQHF. CDR3 bases: TGTGCCAGCGGACGGTGGGAAGGCAATCAGCCCCAGCATTTT.

This clonotype was found many times. This chain joins TRBV12-3 or TRBV12-4 and TRBJ2-1, with 7 bases aligning to TRBD2. The CDR3 runs to 15 residues. Trimming cost V 5 bases and J 6 bases; bases outside gene matches: 10. This chain's CDR3 is CASSPTSVAGNEQFF. In nucleotides, the CDR3 is TGTGCCAGCAGTCCCACGTCTGTAGCGGGCAATGAGCAGTTCTTC.

V and J are TRBV7-9 and TRBJ1-1; D gene unclear. Trimming stripped 5 bases from V and 0 bases from J, with 7 bases between. CDR3 size: 13 residues. The germline V gene has CDR1 SEHNR and CDR2 FQNEAQ (reference sequence). The CDR3 DNA sequence: TGTGCCAGCAGCCCCCTGGTGAACACTGAAGCTTTCTTT. It specifies CASSPLVNTEAFF.

J is TRBJ2-3 and V is TRBV6-2 or TRBV6-3; D gene uncertain. This CDR3 has 13 amino acids. Looked up from germline, CDR1 is MNHEY and CDR2 is SVGEGT. V gave up 0 bases and J gave up 8 bases, with 9 bases separating them. CDR3 amino acids: CASSYSAESTQYF. The CDR3 nucleotides read TGTGCCAGCAGTTACTCAGCTGAATCTACGCAGTATTTT.

The chain couples TRBV5-5 to TRBJ1-1, with D perhaps matching TRBD1 (5 bases). The CDR3 totals 16 residues. V dropped 0 bases and J dropped 2 bases, with 14 bases sitting between them. CDR1 and CDR2 (germline): SGHKS, YYEKEE (reference sequence). DNA for the CDR3: TGTGCCAGCAGCTTGGCCGCAGGGACCTTTAACACTGAAGCTTTCTTT. Protein: CASSLAAGTFNTEAFF.

On this clonotype itself: One base away lies a much larger clone, so this may be a sequencing read error. V gene TRBV12-3 or TRBV12-4 combines with J gene TRBJ1-2; the match to TRBD1 covers 7 bases. CDR3 length equals 13 residues. In nucleotides, the CDR3 is TGTACCAGCAGCCGGACAGGCAGCTATGGCTACACCTTC. Its translation: CTSSRTGSYGYTF.

The rearrangement joins TRBV6-2 or TRBV6-3 to TRBJ1-5; TRBD1 is a possible D gene (5 bases). The V gene lost 4 bases and the J gene lost 7 bases, with 14 bases spanning the gap. Germline V gene lookup returns CDR1 MNHEY and CDR2 SVGEGT. The CDR3 has 14 residues. The CDR3 protein is CASSSWGVEQPQHF. CDR3 nucleotides: TGTGCCAGCAGTTCTTGGGGGGTTGAACAGCCCCAGCATTTT.

This clonotype appeared many times. The CDR3 reads CASSLGGTGDERQFF. As DNA, the CDR3 is TGTGCCAGCAGCTTAGGGGGGACGGGGGACGAGCGACAGTTCTTC. The rearrangement joins TRBV7-2 to TRBJ2-1; maybe TRBD2 (6 bases). Trimming took off 1 base at V and 13 bases at J, with 20 bases between the two ends. The CDR3 extends over 15 amino acids. Germline-derived CDR1 and CDR2 are SGHTA and FQGNSA.

This clonotype was counted a few times. The chain has TRBV20-1 and TRBJ1-4; 10 bases align to TRBD1. V shed 4 bases and J 0 bases; nucleotides not matched to a gene: 11. This CDR3 region has 18 residues. CDR1 and CDR2 (germline): DFQATT, SNEGSKA (reference sequence). The CDR3 bases are TGCAGTGCTACCCAATCCGGGACAGGGGCCGCAACTAATGAAAAACTGTTTTTT. It is translated as CSATQSGTGAATNEKLFF.

Many counts were recorded for this clonotype. V gene TRBV20-1 combines with J gene TRBJ2-1; D not resolved. Per germline, CDR1 DFQATT and CDR2 SNEGSKA (reference sequence). The V gene lost 8 bases and the J gene lost 7 bases, with 18 bases spanning the gap. The CDR3 is 13 amino acids. DNA for the CDR3: TGCAGTACGACACCCCCTGTTTTAAATGAGCAGTTCTTC. Protein sequence: CSTTPPVLNEQFF.

This clonotype came up a few times. This chain links TRBV3-1 with TRBJ2-5; D call uncertain. CDR1 is LGHDT and CDR2 is YNNKEL in the germline V gene (reference sequence). V was trimmed by 2 bases and J by 5 bases, leaving 12 bases between them. This CDR3 contains 14 residues. The CDR3 DNA sequence: TGTGCCAGCAGCCAACGGAACTATGGGGAGACCCAGTACTTC. It is translated as CASSQRNYGETQYF.

A few counts support this clonotype. The chain uses TRBV5-4 and TRBJ2-7, with 9 bases fitting TRBD2. The V gene end was trimmed by 4 bases and the J gene end by 7 bases; junction bases not matched to a gene: 6. The CDR3 has 13 amino acids. Germline CDR1 reads SGHNT; CDR2 reads YYREEE (reference sequence). CDR3 in amino acids: CASSQTSGREQYF. The CDR3 region has the DNA TGTGCCAGCAGCCAGACTAGCGGAAGGGAGCAGTACTTC. Using reference TRBV5-4 and TRBJ2-7 for the parts outside the CDR3, the full variable domain is ETGVTQSPTHLIKTRGQQVTLRCSSQSGHNTVSWYQQALGQGPQFIFQYYREEENGRGNFPPRFSGLQFPNYSSELNVNALELDDSALYLCASSQTSGREQYFGPGTRLTVT.